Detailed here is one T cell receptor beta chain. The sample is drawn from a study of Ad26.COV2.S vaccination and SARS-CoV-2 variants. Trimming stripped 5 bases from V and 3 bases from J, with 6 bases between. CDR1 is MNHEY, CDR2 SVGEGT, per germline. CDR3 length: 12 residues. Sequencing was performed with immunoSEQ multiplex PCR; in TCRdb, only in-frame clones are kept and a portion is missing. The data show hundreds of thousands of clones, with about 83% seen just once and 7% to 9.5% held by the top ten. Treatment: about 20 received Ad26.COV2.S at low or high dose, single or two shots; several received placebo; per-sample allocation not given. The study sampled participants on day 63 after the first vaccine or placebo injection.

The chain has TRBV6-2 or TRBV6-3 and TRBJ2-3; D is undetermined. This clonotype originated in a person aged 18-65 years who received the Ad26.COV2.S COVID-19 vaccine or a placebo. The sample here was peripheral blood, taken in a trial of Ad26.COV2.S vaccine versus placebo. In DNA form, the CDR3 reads TGTGCCAGCAGTCTAACGACAGATACGCAGTATTTT. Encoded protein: CASSLTTDTQYF.